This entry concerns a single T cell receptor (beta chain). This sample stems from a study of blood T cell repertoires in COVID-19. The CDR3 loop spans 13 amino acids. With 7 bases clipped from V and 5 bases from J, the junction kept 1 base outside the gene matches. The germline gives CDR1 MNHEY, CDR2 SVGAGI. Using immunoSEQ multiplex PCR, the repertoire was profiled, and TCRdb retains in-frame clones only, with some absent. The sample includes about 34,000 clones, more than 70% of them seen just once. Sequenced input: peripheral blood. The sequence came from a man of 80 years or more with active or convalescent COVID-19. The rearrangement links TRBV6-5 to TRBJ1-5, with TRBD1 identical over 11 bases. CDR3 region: CASTDRGHQPQHF. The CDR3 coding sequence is TGTGCCAGCACGGACAGGGGGCATCAGCCCCAGCATTTT.